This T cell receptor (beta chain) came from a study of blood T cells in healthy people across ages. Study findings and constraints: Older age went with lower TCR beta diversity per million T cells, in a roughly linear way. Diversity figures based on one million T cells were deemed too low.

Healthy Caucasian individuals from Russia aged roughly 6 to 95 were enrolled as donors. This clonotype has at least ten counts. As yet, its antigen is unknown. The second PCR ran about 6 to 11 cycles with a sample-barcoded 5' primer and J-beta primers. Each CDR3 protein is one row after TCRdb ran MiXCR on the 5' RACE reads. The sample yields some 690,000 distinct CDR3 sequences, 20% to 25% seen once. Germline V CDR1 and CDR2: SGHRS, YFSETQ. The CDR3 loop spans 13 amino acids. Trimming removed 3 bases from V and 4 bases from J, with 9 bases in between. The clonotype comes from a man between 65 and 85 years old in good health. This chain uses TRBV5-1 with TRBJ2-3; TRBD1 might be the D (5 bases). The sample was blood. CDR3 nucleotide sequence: TGCGCCAGCAGCTCCCAGGGTTCAGATACGCAGTATTTT. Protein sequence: CASSSQGSDTQYF.